Presented here are 3 T cell receptor beta chains from one specimen sequenced in a study of technical replicates of blood from a handful of donors. TCRdb's copy holds only in-frame clones and misses some; the assay was immunoSEQ multiplex PCR. This table has tens of thousands of clones, around 95% appearing once. What was sequenced was T cells isolated from PBMCs. These receptors were obtained from a human donor in good health.

V and J are TRBV5-1 and TRBJ2-7, with 7 bases aligning to TRBD1. The germline V gene has CDR1 SGHRS and CDR2 YFSETQ. The CDR3 covers 15 residues. Trimming removed 0 bases from V and 1 base from J; junction bases left unmatched: 4. Here the CDR3 DNA reads TGCGCCAGCAGCTTGGATGGGACAGTTTCCTACGAGCAGTACTTC. It codes for CASSLDGTVSYEQYF.

The rearrangement uses TRBV4-1 and TRBJ2-7, with 11 bases identical to TRBD1. CDR1 is MGHRA and CDR2 is YSYEKL in the germline V gene. The CDR3 covers 15 residues. V lost 2 bases to trimming and J lost 3 bases; unmatched junction nucleotides: 3. In nucleotides, the CDR3 is TGCGCCAGCAGCCAACCTGGGACAGGGGGCTACGAGCAGTACTTC. Translating gives CASSQPGTGGYEQYF.

This clone was detected only once. The V gene is TRBV5-4, the J gene TRBJ2-7; TRBD2 might be the D (6 bases). V was clipped by 0 bases and J by 7 bases, with 11 bases between them. Germline values: CDR1 SGHNT, CDR2 YYREEE (reference sequence). The CDR3 loop spans 13 amino acids. This CDR3 reads CASSLAAGREQYF. The CDR3 DNA reads as TGTGCCAGCAGCTTGGCGGCGGGAAGGGAGCAGTACTTC. Supplemented by reference TRBV5-4 and TRBJ2-7, the full variable domain reads ETGVTQSPTHLIKTRGQQVTLRCSSQSGHNTVSWYQQALGQGPQFIFQYYREEENGRGNFPPRFSGLQFPNYSSELNVNALELDDSALYLCASSLAAGREQYFGPGTRLTVT.